The 17 T cell receptor beta chains presented below share a single source sample, sequenced in a study of blood T cell repertoires in COVID-19. Here immunoSEQ multiplex PCR was the method, and the copy in TCRdb shows in-frame clones only, minus some. The sample has fewer than 250,000 clones; 70% to 90% are singletons. Sequencing was done on a sample of peripheral blood. The source is a woman aged 40 to 50 who had recovered from COVID-19.

The CDR3 here is CASSSISPSGKSYNEQFF. The DNA of the CDR3 is TGTGCCAGCAGTTCGATCTCCCCTAGCGGCAAATCCTACAATGAGCAGTTCTTC. This sequence joins TRBV6-2 or TRBV6-3 and TRBJ2-1; 7 bases map to TRBD2. Germline trimming cut 4 bases from V and 1 base from J; bases unmatched to any gene: 13. CDR1 and CDR2 from the germline V gene are MNHEY and SVGEGT. CDR3 size: 18 residues.

The V call is TRBV21-1, the J call TRBJ2-2; the tabulated D call, TRBD2, remains unverified against the DNA. TRBV21-1 is termed a pseudogene. The CDR3 covers 22 residues. CDR3 residues: CASSNLARVVGTSVPNTGELFF. CDR3 in DNA: TGTGCCAGCAGCAATTTAGCCAGGGTGGTAGGTACTAGCGTACCGAACACCGGGGAGCTGTTTTTT.

This clone was picked up a small number of times. V is TRBV2 and J is TRBJ2-2; 12 bases align to TRBD2. In germline, CDR1 is SNHLY, CDR2 FYNNEI. Unmatched junction bases numbered 2, after V lost 7 bases and J lost 2 bases. CDR3 length: 15 amino acids. The DNA of the CDR3 is TGTGCCAGCACTAGCGGGAGGGCTAACACCGGGGAGCTGTTTTTT. Its protein product is CASTSGRANTGELFF.

The V and J genes are TRBV29-1 and TRBJ1-4; D may be TRBD1 (5 bases). Germline V gene sequence: CDR1 SQVTM, CDR2 ANQGSEA. V dropped 5 bases and J dropped 12 bases, with 16 bases sitting between them. The length of the CDR3 is 12 residues. This CDR3 is CSVQHGGEELFF. The CDR3 region has the DNA TGCAGCGTTCAGCACGGGGGTGAGGAACTGTTTTTT. The variable domain in full, with the rest retrieved from reference TRBV29-1 and TRBJ1-4, is SAVISQKPSRDICQRGTSLTIQCQVDSQVTMMFWYRQQPGQSLTLIATANQGSEATYESGFVIDKFPISRPNLTFSTLTVSNMSPEDSSIYLCSVQHGGEELFFGSGTQLSVL.

This clone came up a few times. The V call is TRBV7-9, the J call TRBJ2-7, with 9 bases aligning to TRBD2. Germline values: CDR1 SEHNR, CDR2 FQNEAQ (reference sequence). V lost 10 bases, J lost 3 bases, and 25 bases stayed unmatched. This CDR3 comprises 19 residues. The chain's CDR3 is CATQQPKFAGGPRFYEQYF. CDR3 nucleotide sequence: TGTGCCACCCAACAACCCAAATTTGCGGGAGGGCCTAGGTTCTACGAGCAGTACTTC.

The chain links TRBV19 to TRBJ1-5; TRBD1 matches at 8 bases. CDR1 is LNHDA, CDR2 SQIVND, per germline (reference sequence). V trimming: 3 bases; J trimming: 0 bases; junction bases outside the gene matches: 7. CDR3 length equals 17 residues. CDR3 sequence: CASSIEGTGHSNQPQHF. CDR3 bases: TGTGCCAGTAGTATCGAAGGGACAGGACATAGCAATCAGCCCCAGCATTTT.

This clone was found a few times. The chain employs TRBV7-6 and TRBJ2-2; D possibly corresponds to TRBD1 (5 bases). The CDR3 is 17 residues long. Trimming cost V 0 bases and J 0 bases, with 11 bases left between them. Per germline, CDR1 SGHVS and CDR2 FNYEAQ. The CDR3 nucleotides are TGTGCCAGCAGCTTAGCGGTCGACAGCTCGAACACCGGGGAGCTGTTTTTT. Its translation is CASSLAVDSSNTGELFF.

The V and J genes are TRBV5-4 and TRBJ2-5, with 10 bases aligning to TRBD2. Losses at the gene ends were 0 bases for V and 2 bases for J; bases not matched to a gene: 10. Per the germline V gene, CDR1 is SGHNT and CDR2 is YYREEE (reference sequence). CDR3 length: 18 amino acids. The CDR3 bases are TGTGCCAGCAGCTTGGGGGGCGGCGTACTAGCGGGGCAAGAGACCCAGTACTTC. Amino acid sequence: CASSLGGGVLAGQETQYF.

This clone was detected only once. V and J are TRBV11-2 and TRBJ2-7; 8 bases map to TRBD2. Germline CDR1 reads SGHAT; CDR2 reads FQNNGV. CDR3 size: 16 residues. The ends lost 2 bases at V and 6 bases at J; junction bases unmatched: 12. The CDR3 spells CASSLLPGGARREQYF. DNA for the CDR3: TGTGCCAGCAGCTTACTGCCGGGGGGGGCGAGGCGCGAGCAGTACTTC.

The chain employs TRBV29-1 and TRBJ2-7; 14 bases fit TRBD2. Germline V gives CDR1 SQVTM, CDR2 ANQGSEA. This CDR3 has 17 residues. V gave up 5 bases and J gave up 2 bases; unmatched junction bases: 11. For the CDR3, the DNA is TGCAGCGTTTCTGGGACTAGCGGGAGTAGATTAACCTACGAGCAGTACTTC. Translated, it gives CSVSGTSGSRLTYEQYF.

The chain employs TRBV6-5 and TRBJ1-1, with D perhaps matching TRBD1 (6 bases). Looked up from germline, CDR1 is MNHEY and CDR2 is SVGAGI. The CDR3 is made up of 12 amino acids. V was pared by 5 bases and J by 7 bases, with 11 bases between. CDR3 protein: CASSRGKYEAFF. CDR3 sequence (DNA): TGTGCCAGCAGTAGGGGGAAGTATGAAGCTTTCTTT.

This chain joins TRBV29-1 and TRBJ1-2; D is uncertain. V gave up 3 bases and J gave up 6 bases, with 5 bases separating them. Germline lookup yields CDR1 SQVTM and CDR2 ANQGSEA. This CDR3 has 10 amino acids. As DNA, the CDR3 is TGCAGCGTTGACGCAGATGGCTACACCTTC. Amino acids: CSVDADGYTF.

This clone has just one count. This chain uses TRBV11-2 with TRBJ2-7; TRBD1 aligns across 8 bases. The length of the CDR3 is 17 residues. V lost 5 bases to trimming and J lost 1 base; unmatched junction nucleotides: 13. In germline, CDR1 is SGHAT, CDR2 FQNNGV. The chain's CDR3 is CASSPRKGRQGSYEQYF. Here the CDR3 DNA reads TGTGCCAGCAGCCCCCGCAAGGGAAGACAGGGGTCCTACGAGCAGTACTTC.

V gene TRBV24-1 combines with J gene TRBJ2-7; 9 bases map to TRBD1. Looked up from germline, CDR1 is KGHDR and CDR2 is SFDVKD. The CDR3 is 14 amino acids. Losses at the gene ends were 4 bases for V and 8 bases for J; bases not matched to a gene: 8. CDR3 bases: TGTGCCACCAGTGACTCGGACAGGGGTACCCAGCAGTACTTC. This sequence encodes CATSDSDRGTQQYF.

The chain employs TRBV9 and TRBJ2-3; 8 bases line up with TRBD2. This CDR3 contains 15 residues. Looked up from germline, CDR1 is SGDLS and CDR2 is YYNGEE. After removal of 1 base from V and 2 bases from J, the junction contained 3 bases not matched to a gene. In DNA, the CDR3 is TGTGCCAGCAGCGTACTAGCGGGCCCCACAGATACGCAGTATTTT. It translates to CASSVLAGPTDTQYF.

This chain joins TRBV19 and TRBJ1-5; D gene unclear. CDR3 length equals 15 residues. Germline V gene data show CDR1 as LNHDA and CDR2 as SQIVND (reference sequence). V was clipped by 4 bases and J by 3 bases, with 13 bases between them. For the CDR3, the DNA is TGTGCCAGTAGTACAACATGGGCAGTCAATCAGCCCCAGCATTTT. This sequence encodes CASSTTWAVNQPQHF.

This rearrangement joins TRBV6-4 to TRBJ1-2; 12 nucleotides align to TRBD1. Germline trimming cut 5 bases from V and 3 bases from J; bases unmatched to any gene: 10. The CDR3 covers 17 residues. Germline loops: CDR1 MRHNA, CDR2 SNTAGT. The CDR3 loop reads CASSITGTGGADYGYTF. The DNA of the CDR3 is TGTGCCAGCAGTATCACCGGGACAGGGGGCGCCGACTATGGCTACACCTTC.